This T cell receptor (beta chain) is from a study of T cells after yellow fever vaccination. TCRdb used MiXCR to reprocess the 5' RACE reads, holding one entry per CDR3 protein. The sample has 620,000 or so distinct CDR3 sequences, around 16% seen once. About this clonotype: What it binds is not known.

Whole-study results and caveats: At around 96% for CD4 and approximately 89% for CD8, most primary-vaccination clones showed up again after the booster. CD4 and CD8 compartments shared a small share of clonotypes.

This CDR3 comprises 14 residues. V was pared by 1 base and J by 2 bases, with 8 bases between. Germline CDR1 and CDR2: SGHRS and YFSETQ. The chain couples TRBV5-1 to TRBJ2-3; the D gene is possibly TRBD2 (5 bases). This clonotype originated in a man in his late teens or twenties who received the YFV17D yellow fever vaccine. The sequences come from PBMCs, collected 5 to 6 days after the first yellow fever vaccination. CDR3 DNA sequence: TGCGCCAGCAGCTTGCCCGGGAACACAGATACGCAGTATTTT. Encoded protein: CASSLPGNTDTQYF.